This T cell receptor (beta chain) was captured by sequencing in a study of cytomegalovirus exposure and HLA in healthy donors. PCR involved 60 Vbeta and 13 Jbeta primers. This table comes from immunoSEQ multiplex PCR, and its TCRdb copy is limited to in-frame clones, with some not included. The table shows roughly 110,000 clones, with roughly 67% occurring only once. The origin of this receptor is a man aged 18 to 35 in good health and CMV-seropositive. Material: PBMCs.

CDR3 sequence reads: CAIQAGPSSYNEQFF. The CDR3 DNA is TGTGCCATCCAAGCGGGGCCGAGCTCCTACAATGAGCAGTTCTTC. This chain uses TRBV10-3 with TRBJ2-1; 7 bases align to TRBD2. From germline, CDR1 is ENHRY and CDR2 SYGVKD. Unmatched junction bases numbered 7, after V lost 8 bases and J lost 0 bases. The CDR3 runs to 15 residues.